This T cell receptor beta chain emerged from a study of CD8 T cells in Susac syndrome. Only a few counts were recorded for this clonotype. There are 18 residues in the CDR3. Germline assignment: CDR1 SGHDT and CDR2 YYEEEE. The J segment lost 0 bases and the V segment lost 3 bases, leaving 6 bases of the junction unmatched. With random hexamers, about 0.45 to 1 ug RNA was reverse transcribed. In TCRdb, the immunoSEQ multiplex PCR reads were re-called with MiXCR into one record per CDR3 protein. This sample has a few hundred thousand distinct CDR3 sequences; 85% to 90% occur once, and the top ten carry 0.09% to 0.15%.

The V and J genes are TRBV5-6 and TRBJ2-6; the match to TRBD2 covers 10 bases. This sequence was found in a human donor with multiple sclerosis. Sequenced: CD8+ T cells from PBMCs. DNA of the CDR3: TGTGCCAGCAGCTATGGACTAGCGGATCCCTCTGGGGCCAACGTCCTGACTTTC. Protein: CASSYGLADPSGANVLTF. The variable domain in full, with the rest retrieved from reference TRBV5-6 and TRBJ2-6, is DAGVTQSPTHLIKTRGQQVTLRCSPKSGHDTVSWYQQALGQGPQFIFQYYEEEERQRGNFPDRFSGHQFPNYSSELNVNALLLGDSALYLCASSYGLADPSGANVLTFGAGSRLTVL.